These 20 T cell receptor beta chains were sequenced from one sample in a study of beta chain features in type 1 diabetes. Study-level results: A moderate, significant TCRB CDR3 shortening appeared in type 1 diabetes across four CD4+ subsets.

Antigens for these TCRs are unknown. Expressed TCRB transcripts were sequenced after all isolated RNA was converted to cDNA. Sequenced by immunoSEQ multiplex PCR; TCRdb stores in-frame clones only, minus some. The table lists 250,000 to 300,000 clones, around 24% of them singletons, with about 0.011% in the top ten. Sequencing was carried out using naive CD4+ T cells from blood. The receptors were gathered from a woman aged 30 to 39 with type 1 diabetes.

The CDR3 nucleotides read TGTGCCAGCAGCCCCGGGAGTTTCCCAGAGACCCAGTACTTC. This encodes CASSPGSFPETQYF. The chain carries TRBV7-2 and TRBJ2-5; the D gene is possibly TRBD2 (6 bases). The CDR3 spans 14 residues. Trimming stripped 5 bases from V and 4 bases from J, with 14 bases between. CDR1 and CDR2 (germline): SGHTA, FQGNSA.

As to this clone: Other DNA sequences in the sample encode the same CDR3. The chain recombines TRBV18 with TRBJ1-1, with unresolved D. The CDR3 extends over 12 amino acids. V was clipped by 3 bases and J by 3 bases, with 5 bases between them. Germline V gene lookup returns CDR1 KGHSH and CDR2 LQKENI. In DNA form, the CDR3 reads TGTGCCAGCTCACCCCGGGACACTGAAGCTTTCTTT. Translated: CASSPRDTEAFF. The whole variable domain, filled in from reference TRBV18 and TRBJ1-1, reads NAGVMQNPRHLVRRRGQEARLRCSPMKGHSHVYWYRQLPEEGLKFMVYLQKENIIDESGMPKERFSAEFPKEGPSILRIQQVVRGDSAAYFCASSPRDTEAFFGQGTRLTVV.

This clone was seen a few times. The V gene is TRBV4-1, the J gene TRBJ2-7; the match to TRBD1 covers 8 bases. CDR1 is MGHRA, CDR2 YSYEKL, per germline. CDR3 length equals 18 residues. V shed 0 bases, J shed 3 bases, and the junction held 13 bases outside the gene matches. The CDR3 sequence: CASSQENIGAGGIYEQYF. DNA for the CDR3: TGCGCCAGCAGCCAAGAGAATATCGGGGCAGGGGGCATCTACGAGCAGTACTTC.

V is TRBV27 and J is TRBJ2-1; TRBD2 agrees at 8 bases. Trimming took 6 bases from V and 0 from J; bases not matched to a gene: 7. Germline V CDR1 and CDR2: MNHEY, SMNVEV (reference sequence). The CDR3 covers 16 residues. This CDR3 is CASRPESGSSYNEQFF. CDR3 DNA: TGTGCCAGCAGGCCCGAAAGCGGGAGCTCCTACAATGAGCAGTTCTTC.

The J gene is TRBJ2-1, the V gene TRBV2; 10 bases align to TRBD2. CDR1 is SNHLY and CDR2 is FYNNEI in the germline V gene. Trimming removed 8 bases from V and 3 bases from J; junction bases left unmatched: 4. The CDR3 runs to 14 residues. CDR3 amino acids: CASSRTSGYNEQFF. The CDR3 coding sequence is TGTGCCAGCTCCCGGACTAGCGGCTACAATGAGCAGTTCTTC.

J is TRBJ2-1 and V is TRBV28; 8 bases line up with TRBD1. Germline CDR1 and CDR2: MDHEN and SYDVKM. The CDR3 sequence is 15 residues long. The V segment lost 5 bases and the J segment 8 bases; nucleotides outside the gene matches: 11. The CDR3 sequence: CASSPPGQGKDEQFF. The CDR3, as DNA: TGTGCCAGCAGTCCTCCCGGACAGGGAAAAGATGAGCAGTTCTTC.

This clone has more than one count but fewer than ten. This chain links TRBV6-1 with TRBJ1-5; 8 positions match TRBD1. J was trimmed by 7 bases and V by 7 bases; bases with no gene match: 12. The CDR3 has 15 residues. Germline-derived CDR1 and CDR2 are MNHNS and SASEGT. The CDR3 region is CASTTGQASGQPQHF. As DNA, the CDR3 is TGTGCCAGCACCACGGGACAGGCGTCAGGCCAGCCCCAGCATTTT.

This clone was counted only a few times. This chain connects TRBV7-9 to TRBJ2-7; TRBD2 matches at 9 bases. V gave up 2 bases and J gave up 4 bases; unmatched junction bases: 3. The CDR3 runs 14 residues. CDR1 and CDR2 (germline): SEHNR, FQNEAQ (reference sequence). CDR3 sequence reads: CASSLRREGYEQYF. The CDR3 DNA sequence: TGTGCCAGCAGCTTACGGCGGGAGGGTTACGAGCAGTACTTC.

The chain is built from TRBV5-1 and TRBJ2-1; 7 positions match TRBD1. The germline V gene encodes CDR1 SGHRS and CDR2 YFSETQ. V lost 3 bases, J lost 5 bases, and 5 bases stayed unmatched. The CDR3 has 14 amino acids. The DNA for the CDR3 is TGCGCCAGCAGCTCTCAGGGACAGAACAATGAGCAGTTCTTC. Amino acid sequence: CASSSQGQNNEQFF.

This clone was picked up a small number of times. The V gene is TRBV28, the J gene TRBJ2-5; 9 bases agree with TRBD1. V trimming: 2 bases; J trimming: 5 bases; junction bases outside the gene matches: 9. This CDR3 comprises 16 residues. CDR1 is MDHEN and CDR2 is SYDVKM in the germline V gene. The CDR3 region is CASSLGTGSGSETQYF. The CDR3, as DNA: TGTGCCAGCAGTTTAGGGACAGGGTCGGGATCGGAGACCCAGTACTTC.

This clone was seen only a few times. The CDR3 DNA reads TGTGCCAGTAGTATTGTCCGGGAGGAGGACAATGAGCAGTTCTTC. It translates to CASSIVREEDNEQFF. V usage is TRBV19 and J usage is TRBJ2-1; 7 nucleotides match TRBD2. V dropped 3 bases and J dropped 5; count of bases not matched to a gene: 7. There are 15 residues in the CDR3. CDR1 is LNHDA and CDR2 is SQIVND in the germline V gene (reference sequence).

V and J are TRBV30 and TRBJ2-7, with 8 bases lining up with TRBD2. Looked up from germline, CDR1 is GTSNPN and CDR2 is SVGIG (reference sequence). V was pared by 1 base and J by 0 bases, with 14 bases of the junction left unmatched. The CDR3 totals 18 residues. CDR3 protein: CAWSGGGWREATSYEQYF. CDR3 in DNA: TGTGCCTGGAGTGGGGGGGGTTGGCGGGAGGCCACCTCCTACGAGCAGTACTTC.

J is TRBJ2-4 and V is TRBV28, with 10 nucleotides matching TRBD2. The V and J ends lost 3 bases and 0 bases, in that order; junction bases with no gene match: 5. The V gene's germline CDR1 is MDHEN and CDR2 SYDVKM. The CDR3 contains 17 residues. The CDR3 bases are TGTGCCAGCAGTTTCTCCGGACTAGCGGAAGCCAAAAACATTCAGTACTTC. Protein product: CASSFSGLAEAKNIQYF.

The J gene is TRBJ2-1, the V gene TRBV29-1, with D possibly being TRBD1 (5 bases). Per the germline V gene, CDR1 is SQVTM and CDR2 is ANQGSEA. The CDR3 has 12 amino acids. The V gene lost 3 bases and the J gene lost 6 bases, with 9 bases spanning the gap. CDR3 sequence: CSVDRGINEQFF. The DNA for the CDR3 is TGCAGCGTTGATAGGGGAATCAATGAGCAGTTCTTC.

V usage is TRBV5-1 and J usage is TRBJ2-1; 14 bases are a match to TRBD2. CDR3 length: 15 amino acids. CDR1 and CDR2 (germline): SGHRS, YFSETQ. After removal of 4 bases from V and 7 bases from J, the junction contained 4 bases not matched to a gene. This CDR3 is CASSPGLAGVNEQFF. In DNA form, the CDR3 reads TGCGCCAGCAGCCCGGGACTAGCGGGAGTTAATGAGCAGTTCTTC.

This clone has more than one count but fewer than ten. The J gene is TRBJ2-3, the V gene TRBV5-1; tentatively, D is TRBD1 (6 bases). Trimming took off 1 base at V and 4 bases at J, with 13 bases between the two ends. The CDR3 is 15 amino acids. The V gene's germline CDR1 is SGHRS and CDR2 YFSETQ. The CDR3 spells CASSLNREGADTQYF. The DNA for the CDR3 is TGCGCCAGCAGCTTGAACAGGGAAGGGGCAGATACGCAGTATTTT. The whole variable domain, filled in from reference TRBV5-1 and TRBJ2-3, reads KAGVTQTPRYLIKTRGQQVTLSCSPISGHRSVSWYQQTPGQGLQFLFEYFSETQRNKGNFPGRFSGRQFSNSRSEMNVSTLELGDSALYLCASSLNREGADTQYFGPGTRLTVL.

The CDR3 here is CAWSVKGAGFTGELFF. Written as DNA, the CDR3 is TGTGCCTGGAGTGTAAAGGGGGCGGGATTTACCGGGGAGCTGTTTTTT. The rearrangement joins TRBV30 to TRBJ2-2; perhaps TRBD1 as D (7 bases). CDR3 length equals 16 residues. Per germline, CDR1 GTSNPN and CDR2 SVGIG (reference sequence). V lost 0 bases and J lost 5, with 16 bases in between.

The chain couples TRBV5-1 to TRBJ2-7, with D maybe TRBD1 (5 bases). V was shortened by 1 base and J by 5 bases, with 16 bases between the two germline ends. This CDR3 spans 15 amino acids. The germline V gene has CDR1 SGHRS and CDR2 YFSETQ. The CDR3 spells CASSLRPGWSNEQYF. Written as DNA, the CDR3 is TGCGCCAGCAGCTTGAGGCCAGGGTGGAGTAACGAGCAGTACTTC. The whole variable domain, remainder taken from reference TRBV5-1 and TRBJ2-7, is KAGVTQTPRYLIKTRGQQVTLSCSPISGHRSVSWYQQTPGQGLQFLFEYFSETQRNKGNFPGRFSGRQFSNSRSEMNVSTLELGDSALYLCASSLRPGWSNEQYFGPGTRLTVT.

The table lists this clone with a few counts. The genes are TRBV9 and TRBJ2-7; TRBD1 aligns across 8 bases. Germline V gene data show CDR1 as SGDLS and CDR2 as YYNGEE. The CDR3 length is 14 residues. V was clipped by 3 bases and J by 2 bases; unmatched bases: 4. This CDR3 reads CASSAQGQAYEQYF. The CDR3 DNA reads TGTGCCAGCAGCGCACAGGGACAGGCCTACGAGCAGTACTTC.

V gene TRBV5-1 combines with J gene TRBJ1-2, with TRBD1 as a possible D gene (5 bases). Trimming pared 1 base from V and 8 bases from J, leaving 12 bases between. Germline assignment: CDR1 SGHRS and CDR2 YFSETQ. CDR3 size: 13 residues. The CDR3 DNA reads TGCGCCAGCAGCTTGTTGTCCCCAGGGGGCTACACCTTC. It translates to CASSLLSPGGYTF.